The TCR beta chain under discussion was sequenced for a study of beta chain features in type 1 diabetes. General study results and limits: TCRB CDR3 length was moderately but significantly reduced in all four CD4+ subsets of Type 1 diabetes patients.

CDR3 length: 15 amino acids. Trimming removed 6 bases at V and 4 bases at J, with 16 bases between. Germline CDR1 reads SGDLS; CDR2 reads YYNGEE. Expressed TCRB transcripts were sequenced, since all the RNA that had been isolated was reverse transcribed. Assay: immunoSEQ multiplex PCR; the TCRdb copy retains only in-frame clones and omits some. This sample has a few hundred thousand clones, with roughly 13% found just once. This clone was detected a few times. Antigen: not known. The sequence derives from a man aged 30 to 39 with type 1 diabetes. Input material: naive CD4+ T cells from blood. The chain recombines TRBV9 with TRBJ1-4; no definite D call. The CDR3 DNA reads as TGTGCCAGCAAAGCGGGCGACAACTTTAATGAAAAACTGTTTTTT. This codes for CASKAGDNFNEKLFF. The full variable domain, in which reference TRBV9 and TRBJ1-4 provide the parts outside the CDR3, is DSGVTQTPKHLITATGQRVTLRCSPRSGDLSVYWYQQSLDQGLQFLIQYYNGEERAKGNILERFSAQQFPDLHSELNLSSLELGDSALYFCASKAGDNFNEKLFFGSGTQLSVL.